The present T cell receptor beta chain was sequenced within a study of early T cells in non-severe SARS-CoV-2 infection. V was pared by 6 bases and J by 5 bases, with 17 bases between. The length of the CDR3 is 15 residues. Germline values: CDR1 MNHEY, CDR2 SVGEGT. This clonotype was seen a handful of times. Unique molecular identifiers (one per individual cDNA molecule) were attached. TCRdb itself ran the 5' RACE reads through MiXCR, one entry per CDR3 protein. This sample has about 98,000 distinct CDR3 sequences, with approximately 15% found just once. Material: whole blood. The rearrangement uses TRBV6-2 or TRBV6-3 and TRBJ2-1, with TRBD2 as a possible D gene (6 bases). The clonotype comes from an adult who was a healthcare worker with PCR-confirmed SARS-CoV-2 infection or an uninfected control (not recorded which). CDR3 DNA: TGTGCCAGCAGACAAATCCTAGCGCTTGACAATGAGCAGTTCTTC. Translation gives CASRQILALDNEQFF.